This T cell receptor (beta chain) emerged from a study of blood T cell repertoires in COVID-19. Study at large: Researchers got acute and convalescent COVID-19 samples from the United States, Italy and Spain. Nucleic acid was either cDNA or gDNA, and it came from T cells, B-cell-depleted T cells, or PBMCs.

Per the study methods: Reference gene primers were amplified, and this amplification served to estimate nucleated cell counts. Some clones are missing from TCRdb's copy, which holds only in-frame ones; the method was immunoSEQ multiplex PCR. The V and J calls and clone size were taken over from that table, and D and trimming were inferred from the DNA. The sample holds roughly 68,000 clones; more than 80% are singletons and the top ten take roughly 6.2%. The V end lost 8 bases, the J end lost 4 bases, and 13 bases lay between the germline ends. This CDR3 is 13 amino acids long. CDR1 and CDR2 (germline): ENHRY, SYGVKD.

The sequencing input was peripheral blood. The source is a woman older than 75 with active COVID-19. The rearrangement joins TRBV10-3 to TRBJ2-3; D remains ambiguous. CDR3 bases: TGTGCCATCGGCAGCCAAGGAGCAGATACGCAGTATTTT. Protein product: CAIGSQGADTQYF.